This is a list of T cell receptor beta chains from one sample in a study of cytomegalovirus exposure and HLA in healthy donors. Measured with immunoSEQ multiplex PCR; TCRdb has only the in-frame clones, and not every one. This table has 55,000 to 85,000 clones, more than 70% appearing once. Sequencing used PBMCs. These TCRs come from a woman between 35 and 50 years old in good health and CMV-seropositive. The CDR3 runs from the conserved cysteine through the conserved F or W. A D gene is named only where the DNA matches it firmly. Not every row has a clone size; where given, it reads once, few, many or a size class.

D gene	clone size	V gene	J gene	CDR3 DNA	CDR3 protein
-	-	TRBV7-9	TRBJ1-1	TGTGCCAGCAGCTATTTACAGGGGAACACTGAAGCTTTCTTT	CASSYLQGNTEAFF
TRBD1	-	TRBV7-9	TRBJ2-3	TGTGCCAGCAGTTTGGGGGCGACAGGGGGAGCAGATACGCAGTATTTT	CASSLGATGGADTQYF
-	-	TRBV7-2	TRBJ1-2	TGTGCCAGCAGAGGGGGTGCGATGGATGGCTACACCTTC	CASRGGAMDGYTF
-	-	TRBV7-9	TRBJ1-6	TGTGCCAGCAGCCGGGGGGACTCACCCCTCCACTTT	CASSRGDSPLHF
TRBD1	-	TRBV19	TRBJ1-2	TGTGCCAGTAGTACCAACAGGGGGCAAGGGTATGGCTACACCTTC	CASSTNRGQGYGYTF
TRBD1	-	TRBV29-1	TRBJ2-1	TGCAGCGTTGAAGGGCCGGGACAGGGCAACAATGAGCAGTTCTTC	CSVEGPGQGNNEQFF
-	-	TRBV27	TRBJ1-1	TGTGCCAGCATCCCGACAAGCTGGGGGCGCGTCATTCGGTCCGAAGCTTTCTTT	CASIPTSWGRVIRSEAFF
-	-	TRBV5-6	TRBJ1-5	TGTGCCAGCAGCTTGTGGATCGGGGGGGATCAGCCCCAGCATTTT	CASSLWIGGDQPQHF
-	-	TRBV30	TRBJ1-2	TGTGCCTGGAGTGTGACAGATTTTAACTATGGCTACACCTTC	CAWSVTDFNYGYTF
-	-	TRBV4-1	TRBJ1-5	TGCGCCAGCAGCCAAGGAAGGCCAGCAGGGCTCAATCAGCCCCAGCATTTT	CASSQGRPAGLNQPQHF
-	-	TRBV29-1	TRBJ2-7	TGCAGCGTAAGGCTCAGGGGAAGGGAGCAGTACTTC	CSVRLRGREQYF
TRBD2	-	TRBV6-1	TRBJ2-3	TGTGCCAGCAGTGAGCTAGCGGGGGGTGCAGATACGCAGTATTTT	CASSELAGGADTQYF
TRBD2	-	TRBV14	TRBJ2-3	TGTGCCAGCAGCCAAGCTAGCGGGGGGCCAGATACGCAGTATTTT	CASSQASGGPDTQYF
-	-	TRBV27	TRBJ1-1	TGTGCCAGCAGTTTGGAGCCATCAGGGGACACTGAAGCTTTCTTT	CASSLEPSGDTEAFF
-	-	TRBV7-8	TRBJ2-1	TGTGCCAGCAGCCGTTTAGTCAATGAGCAGTTCTTC	CASSRLVNEQFF
-	-	TRBV15	TRBJ1-1	TGTGCCACCACCTCTGGGGGGGCGCGAGCTTTCTTT	CATTSGGARAFF
-	once	TRBV5-6	TRBJ1-2	TGTGCCAGCAGCCGTCAGGGTGAATATGGCTACACCTTC	CASSRQGEYGYTF
-	-	TRBV6-1	TRBJ1-5	TGTGCCAGCACGACAGTGAGTGAGAGTAGTCAGCCCCAGCATTTT	CASTTVSESSQPQHF
TRBD1	few	TRBV6-5	TRBJ1-2	TGTGCCAGCAGTGGGTGGACAGGGAACTATGGCTACACCTTC	CASSGWTGNYGYTF
-	-	TRBV7-3	TRBJ2-7	TGTGCCAGCAGCTTAGACAGAAACTACGAGCAGTACTTC	CASSLDRNYEQYF
TRBD1	medium-sized	TRBV6-1	TRBJ2-2	TGTGCCGGCCAGGGGGGACAGGGACACACCGGGGAGCTGTTTTTT	CAGQGGQGHTGELFF
-	-	TRBV5-1	TRBJ2-7	TGCGCCAGCAGCTACGGGGTTGGGTACGAGCAGTACTTC	CASSYGVGYEQYF
-	few	TRBV6-5	TRBJ1-1	TGTGCCAGCAGGTCAGAGGAGAACACTGAAGCTTTCTTT	CASRSEENTEAFF
TRBD1	-	TRBV19	TRBJ1-4	TGTGCCAGTAGTTGGGACAGGAGAAATGAAAAACTGTTTTTT	CASSWDRRNEKLFF
-	-	TRBV29-1	TRBJ2-3	TGCAGCGTTGAGAGCGTCGCAGATACGCAGTATTTT	CSVESVADTQYF
TRBD2	-	TRBV19	TRBJ2-1	TGTGCCAGTAGTATAGCTAGCGGAACCTACAATGAGCAGTTCTTC	CASSIASGTYNEQFF
-	-	TRBV4-1	TRBJ1-3	TGCGCCAGCAGCCAACCCGGACAGTCCTCTGGAAACACCATATATTTT	CASSQPGQSSGNTIYF
-	-	TRBV6-1	TRBJ1-1	TGTGCCAGCAGTGGAACAGCCAACACTGAAGCTTTCTTT	CASSGTANTEAFF
-	-	TRBV5-1	TRBJ2-3	TGCGCCAGCAGCTTGGGCCCGAGCCAAGATACGCAGTATTTT	CASSLGPSQDTQYF
TRBD1	-	TRBV5-1	TRBJ2-3	TGCGCCAGCAGCACGGGACAGGGGACAGATACGCAGTATTTT	CASSTGQGTDTQYF
-	few	TRBV1	TRBJ2-7	TGCACCAGCAGCCAACCCAGGTGGTGGAACTACGAGCAGTACTTC	CTSSQPRWWNYEQYF
-	-	TRBV9	TRBJ1-2	TGTGCCAGCAGCCCCCTGGGAGGTAACTATGGCTACACCTTC	CASSPLGGNYGYTF
-	-	TRBV15	TRBJ2-7	TGTGCCACCAGCGTGCTATACGAGCAGTACTTC	CATSVLYEQYF
-	-	TRBV4-2	TRBJ1-1	TGTGCCAGCAGCCAAGACAGGAACACTGAAGCTTTCTTT	CASSQDRNTEAFF
-	-	TRBV12-5	TRBJ1-1	TGTGCTAGTGGTTTCCCCACTATGAGGGCTTTCTTT	CASGFPTMRAFF
TRBD2	-	TRBV4-2	TRBJ2-1	TGTGCCAGCAGCCAATCTAGCGGGGGGGCCTACAATGAGCAGTTCTTC	CASSQSSGGAYNEQFF
TRBD2	few	TRBV19	TRBJ2-7	TGTGCCAGTAGTGGCCAGCGGGGGAGCGCCTACGAGCAGTACTTC	CASSGQRGSAYEQYF
TRBD2	-	TRBV7-3	TRBJ2-5	TGTGCCAGCAGCGTGGGGCGGGGGGAGACCCAGTACTTC	CASSVGRGETQYF
-	-	TRBV29-1	TRBJ1-1	TGCAGCGGGCGGGGTAGGGTGAACACTGAAGCTTTCTTT	CSGRGRVNTEAFF
-	once	TRBV10-1	TRBJ2-3	TGCGCCAGCAGTGAGTCAACTACAGATACGCAGTATTTT	CASSESTTDTQYF
TRBD2	-	TRBV4-2	TRBJ2-3	TGTGCCAGCAGCCAAAGGACAGTAGCGGGGGTGACAGATACGCAGTATTTT	CASSQRTVAGVTDTQYF
TRBD1	-	TRBV11-3	TRBJ1-1	TGTGCCAGCAGCTTGGGTAACAGGGGGAGTAACACTGAAGCTTTCTTT	CASSLGNRGSNTEAFF
-	-	TRBV29-1	TRBJ1-5	TGCAGCGCCCGGGACAACTTTAATCAGCCCCAGCATTTT	CSARDNFNQPQHF
TRBD1	-	TRBV6-5	TRBJ1-4	TGTGCCAGCAGCCGCGGGACAGGGTCTGAAAAACTGTTTTTT	CASSRGTGSEKLFF
-	-	TRBV9	TRBJ1-6	TGTGCCAGCAGCGTAGGGGCAGGGGCAAGTGGGACCCTCCACTTT	CASSVGAGASGTLHF
-	few	TRBV9	TRBJ2-3	TGTGCCAGCAGCGTAGAAAGCGCAGATACGCAGTATTTT	CASSVESADTQYF
-	few	TRBV11-2	TRBJ1-2	TGTGCCAGCAGCCCAACGGGGGGATGGAATCTGTACTATGGCTACACCTTC	CASSPTGGWNLYYGYTF
TRBD1	-	TRBV30	TRBJ1-1	TGTGCCTGGAGTGCCGGGACAGACGCTTTCTTT	CAWSAGTDAFF
-	-	TRBV5-1	TRBJ2-7	TGCGCCAGCAGCTTGGAAGGGACACCCGAGCAGTACTTC	CASSLEGTPEQYF
-	-	TRBV4-1	TRBJ2-2	TGCGCCAGCAGCCATGGACAGAGGAACACCGGGGAGCTGTTTTTT	CASSHGQRNTGELFF
TRBD2	few	TRBV10-1	TRBJ2-1	TGCGCCAGCAGTGAGTCGGGACTAGCGGGGGGTAGCTCCTACAATGAGCAGTTCTTC	CASSESGLAGGSSYNEQFF
-	once	TRBV7-9	TRBJ1-5	TGTGCCAGCAGCCACCTTGACAGTCAGCCCCAGCATTTT	CASSHLDSQPQHF
TRBD2	-	TRBV5-8	TRBJ2-1	TGTGCCAGCAGCCGGGGGGTGAGCTCCTACAATGAGCAGTTCTTC	CASSRGVSSYNEQFF